A single sample gave rise to the 9 T cell receptor beta chains below, sequenced in a study of T cells in Graves' hyperthyroidism and ophthalmopathy. RNA transcripts served as the template for amplifying TCR beta CDR3 regions. With the HTBI primer set, the TCR CDR3 went through a first round of RT-PCR. TCRdb re-called the multiplex PCR reads through MiXCR, storing one row per CDR3 protein. The repertoire holds about 610,000 distinct CDR3 sequences, with around 45% as singletons. The sample comprised peripheral blood or thyroid tissue (not recorded which). The source of these receptors is a young woman with Graves' hyperthyroidism.

Many counts were recorded for this clonotype. This chain joins TRBV7-6 and TRBJ1-4, with D possibly TRBD1 on 6 matching bases. Trimming removed 5 bases from V and 0 bases from J, with 13 bases in between. Germline CDR1 and CDR2: SGHVS and FNYEAQ. This CDR3 is 16 amino acids long. CDR3 region: CASSNTGSSTNEKLFF. The CDR3 bases are TGTGCCAGCAGCAACACAGGGTCATCAACTAATGAAAAACTGTTTTTT.

This chain connects TRBV15 to TRBJ1-4; 12 bases match TRBD1. CDR3 length equals 15 residues. Per the germline V gene, CDR1 is LNHNV and CDR2 is YYDKDF (reference sequence). V shed 5 bases, J shed 11 bases, and the junction held 9 bases outside the gene matches. As DNA, the CDR3 is TGTGCCACCAGCTCTCGGGACAGGGGGCTCGAGAAACTGTTTTTT. Protein: CATSSRDRGLEKLFF.

This clonotype was found many times. J is TRBJ1-5 and V is TRBV20-1; D is unclear. Germline CDR1 and CDR2: DFQATT and SNEGSKA (reference sequence). V was pared by 4 bases and J by 4 bases, with 8 bases between. CDR3 length: 12 amino acids. CDR3 bases: TGCAGTGCTACCAGGTGGAATCAGCCCCAGCATTTT. It specifies CSATRWNQPQHF.

This clonotype was seen many times. This sequence joins TRBV10-3 and TRBJ2-7; possibly TRBD1 or TRBD2 for D (5 bases each). Trimming left V 5 bases short and J 7 bases short, with 12 bases between. The CDR3 has 12 amino acids. Per germline, CDR1 ENHRY and CDR2 SYGVKD. The CDR3 sequence is CAISSGPGEQYF. The CDR3 nucleotides read TGTGCCATCAGTTCGGGGCCTGGGGAGCAGTACTTC.

This clonotype was observed at least ten times. The J gene is TRBJ2-1, the V gene TRBV10-3; 7 nucleotides match TRBD2. Germline CDR1 is ENHRY and CDR2 is SYGVKD. The CDR3 sequence is 16 residues long. The V segment lost 0 bases and the J segment 4 bases; nucleotides outside the gene matches: 6. The CDR3 DNA is TGTGCCATCAGTGAGTCGGGCAGCGGGGATTACAATGAGCAGTTCTTC. Translating it yields CAISESGSGDYNEQFF.

This clonotype occurred many times. This chain connects TRBV11-2 to TRBJ1-6; D is unresolved. V was trimmed by 5 bases and J by 8 bases, leaving 7 bases between them. Germline V CDR1 and CDR2: SGHAT, FQNNGV. CDR3 length: 12 residues. The CDR3 sequence: CASSLQHSPLHF. CDR3 bases: TGTGCCAGCAGCCTTCAACATTCACCCCTCCACTTT.

The chain employs TRBV5-1 and TRBJ2-7; D unresolved. Trimming stripped 3 bases from V and 0 bases from J, with 10 bases between. CDR1 is SGHRS and CDR2 is YFSETQ in the germline V gene. CDR3 length equals 14 residues. CDR3 nucleotides: TGCGCCAGCAGCTCTTCGACATACTCCTACGAGCAGTACTTC. This encodes CASSSSTYSYEQYF.

About this clonotype itself: This could be a read error, since a much larger clone is one nucleotide away. The chain has TRBV24-1 and TRBJ2-1, with 8 bases identical to TRBD2. The CDR3 consists of 15 residues. CDR1 KGHDR and CDR2 SFDVKD come from the germline V gene. CDR3 DNA sequence: TGTGCCACCAGTGATGTCGGTAGCGGGATGAATGAGCAGTCCTTC. Protein: CATSDVGSGMNEQSF.

As for this clonotype: Compared with germline, one end of the junction differs, possibly owing to a read error. The chain is built from TRBV7-9 and TRBJ1-4, with TRBD1 identical over 12 bases. This CDR3 has 15 residues. Germline loops: CDR1 SEHNR, CDR2 FQNEAQ (reference sequence). CDR3 sequence (DNA): TGTGCCAGCAGCTGGGGACAGGGGGCTAATGAAAGACTGTTTTTT. Protein: CASSWGQGANERLFF.